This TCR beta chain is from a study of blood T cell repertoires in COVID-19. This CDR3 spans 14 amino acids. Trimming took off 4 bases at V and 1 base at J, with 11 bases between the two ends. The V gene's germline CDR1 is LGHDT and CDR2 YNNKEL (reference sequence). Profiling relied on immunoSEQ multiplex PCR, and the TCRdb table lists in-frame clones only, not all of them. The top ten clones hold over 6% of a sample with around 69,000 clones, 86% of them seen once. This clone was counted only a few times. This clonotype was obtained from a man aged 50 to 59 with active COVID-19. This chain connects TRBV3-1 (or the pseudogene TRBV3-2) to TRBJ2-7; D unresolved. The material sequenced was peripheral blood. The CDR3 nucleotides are TGTGCCAGCAGCCGTAGACTGGAGTCCTACGAGCAGTACTTC. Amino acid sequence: CASSRRLESYEQYF.